This TCR beta chain was recovered during a study of blood T cell repertoires in COVID-19. The J segment lost 7 bases and the V segment lost 3 bases, leaving 12 bases of the junction unmatched. CDR3 length: 16 residues. The V gene's germline CDR1 is SGHNT and CDR2 YYREEE (reference sequence). Measured with immunoSEQ multiplex PCR; TCRdb has only the in-frame clones, and not every one. The sample contains about 100,000 clones, roughly 92% of which appear only once. This rearrangement joins TRBV5-4 to TRBJ1-2; TRBD1 matches at 10 bases. The origin of this receptor is a man aged 65-85 years with acute or convalescent COVID-19. The sequenced material came from peripheral blood. The CDR3 sequence: CASSSRDRGLVSGYTF. CDR3 DNA sequence: TGTGCCAGCAGCTCCCGGGACAGGGGCCTTGTGAGTGGCTACACCTTC.